Each of the 8 T cell receptor beta chains below was sequenced from the same sample in a study of graft-versus-host responses after intestinal transplantation. What these receptors recognize is not known. TCRdb's copy holds only in-frame clones and misses some; the assay was immunoSEQ multiplex PCR. The sample includes around 100,000 clones, roughly nine tenths of them seen just once. The material was unstimulated CD4+ T cells sorted from spleen or lymph node cells, obtained before transplant. These receptors were obtained from a human donor who was the organ donor for an intestinal transplant.

The CDR3, as DNA: TGTGCCAGCAGTCCCGGGACGGTTGGAAACACCATATATTTT. The encoded protein is CASSPGTVGNTIYF. The rearrangement joins TRBV28 to TRBJ1-3, with D maybe TRBD1 (5 bases). The germline V gene has CDR1 MDHEN and CDR2 SYDVKM. This CDR3 region has 14 residues. Trimming took 5 bases from V and 3 from J, leaving 11 bases between them.

This clone occurred once. This chain connects TRBV5-1 to TRBJ1-4; D is unclear. This CDR3 is built from 14 residues. Germline-derived CDR1 and CDR2 are SGHRS and YFSETQ. V lost 0 bases and J lost 8, with 11 bases in between. This chain's CDR3 is CASSLVTGDEKLFF. As DNA, the CDR3 is TGCGCCAGCAGCTTGGTAACGGGTGACGAAAAACTGTTTTTT.

V is TRBV7-3 and J is TRBJ2-1; D remains unclear. The V end was cut by 0 bases, the J end by 3 bases, with 3 bases between. The CDR3 length is 13 residues. Per the germline V gene, CDR1 is SGHTA and CDR2 is FQGTGA. The CDR3 loop reads CASSLTLYNEQFF. The CDR3 nucleotides read TGTGCCAGCAGCTTAACCCTCTACAATGAGCAGTTCTTC.

The chain joins TRBV6-6 to TRBJ2-5, with TRBD2 identical over 16 bases. The CDR3 runs to 16 residues. Per germline, CDR1 MNHNY and CDR2 SVGAGI (reference sequence). V shed 5 bases, J shed 3 bases, and the junction held 3 bases outside the gene matches. The CDR3 coding sequence is TGTGCCAGCAGTCGGGGACTAGCGGGAGGGGAAGAGACCCAGTACTTC. This gives the protein CASSRGLAGGEETQYF.

This clone was detected a few times. The CDR3 protein is CASSNLRQGHQPQHF. The DNA of the CDR3 is TGTGCCAGCAGCAATTTGAGACAGGGGCATCAGCCCCAGCATTTT. This sequence joins TRBV21-1 and TRBJ1-5; the table's D gene call, TRBD1, was not cross checked with the DNA. TRBV21-1 is deemed a pseudogene. CDR3 length: 15 residues.

J is TRBJ2-1 and V is TRBV15; 8 bases match TRBD1. Trimming at V came to 5 bases and at J to 6 bases, leaving 12 bases not matched to a gene. Germline V gives CDR1 LNHNV, CDR2 YYDKDF (reference sequence). There are 16 residues in the CDR3. As DNA, the CDR3 is TGTGCCACCAGCCTAACGTTAGGACAGGGCGTCAATGAGCAGTTCTTC. This translates into CATSLTLGQGVNEQFF.

V and J are TRBV7-2 and TRBJ1-3; D gene ambiguous. Germline lookup yields CDR1 SGHTA and CDR2 FQGNSA. The CDR3 extends over 15 amino acids. The V and J ends lost 0 bases and 1 base respectively, with 7 bases between them. CDR3 bases: TGTGCCAGCAGCTTAGCTGCGGGATCTGGAAACACCATATATTTT. This codes for CASSLAAGSGNTIYF.

V usage is TRBV11-3 and J usage is TRBJ2-1, with 10 bases fitting TRBD2. J gave up 2 bases and V 5 bases, and 3 bases lay outside the gene matches. Per the germline V gene, CDR1 is SGHNT and CDR2 is YENEEA. This CDR3 has 15 amino acids. The DNA of the CDR3 is TGTGCCAGCAGCCCGGGACTAGCGACCTACAATGAGCAGTTCTTC. Its translation: CASSPGLATYNEQFF.